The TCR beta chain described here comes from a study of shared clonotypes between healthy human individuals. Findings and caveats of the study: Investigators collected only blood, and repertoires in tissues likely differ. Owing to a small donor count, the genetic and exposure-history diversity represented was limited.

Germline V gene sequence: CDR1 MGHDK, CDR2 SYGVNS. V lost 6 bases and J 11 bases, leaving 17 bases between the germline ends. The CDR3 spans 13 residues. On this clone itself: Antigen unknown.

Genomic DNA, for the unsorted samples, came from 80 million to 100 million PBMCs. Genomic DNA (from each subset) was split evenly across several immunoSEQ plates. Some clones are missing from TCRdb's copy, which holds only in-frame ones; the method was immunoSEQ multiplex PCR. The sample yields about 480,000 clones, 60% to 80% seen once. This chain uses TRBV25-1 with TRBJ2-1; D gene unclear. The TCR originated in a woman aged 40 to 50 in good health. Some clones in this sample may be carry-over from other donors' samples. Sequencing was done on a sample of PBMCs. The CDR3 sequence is CASRSPWLGKQFF. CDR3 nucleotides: TGTGCCAGCAGATCCCCGTGGTTGGGAAAGCAGTTCTTC.